The TCR beta chain under discussion was sequenced for a study of blood T cell repertoires in COVID-19. The wider study: COVID-19 samples from acute and convalescent phases originated in the United States, Italy and Spain. Sample material is recorded as cDNA or gDNA derived from T cells, B-cell-depleted T cells, or PBMCs.

Participants came from about 24 US areas, aged about 18 to 100 years. Recovery among Cohort 3 donors was established by two negative PCRs, clearance, or symptom resolution. After removal of 0 bases from V and 7 bases from J, the junction contained 2 bases not matched to a gene. Germline loops: CDR1 GTSNPN, CDR2 SVGIG (reference sequence). There are 15 residues in the CDR3. TCRdb's copy holds only in-frame clones and misses some; the assay was immunoSEQ multiplex PCR. The repertoire has under 200,000 clones, roughly 88% of them found once; the top ten carry 6.6%. This TCR came from a woman aged 50 to 60 who had recovered from COVID-19. The specimen was PBMCs or T cells enriched from blood (not recorded which). The genes are TRBV30 and TRBJ2-1, with 14 bases fitting TRBD2. DNA for the CDR3: TGTGCCTGGAGTGTAGGGACTAGCGGGGGTAATGAGCAGTTCTTC. Its protein product is CAWSVGTSGGNEQFF.